The rows below give T cell receptor beta chains drawn from one sample of a study of liver allograft versus peripheral blood T cells. Each CDR3 protein is one row after TCRdb ran MiXCR on the reads. Here the sample spans over a thousand distinct CDR3 sequences, around 11% being singletons. These receptors originate from a human patient who had a liver transplant. Some T cells may have come from the graft donor. Each CDR3 is given with its conserved first and last residue. The order of the fields is CDR3 DNA, CDR3 protein, V gene, J gene, clone size, D gene. The D gene is left open where the match is weak. For some rows the clone size is stated as once, few or many, or as a class when expanded; others skip it.

CDR3 DNA: TGTGCCAGCAGTTTAGTGCGTGATCAGCCCCAGCATTTT
CDR3 protein: CASSLVRDQPQHF
V gene: TRBV12-3/TRBV12-4
J gene: TRBJ1-5
clone size: medium-sized
D gene: .

CDR3 DNA: TGTGCCAGCGATACCGCCGGGACAGAGAGTAACAATGAGCAGTTCTTC
CDR3 protein: CASDTAGTESNNEQFF
V gene: TRBV6-1
J gene: TRBJ2-1
clone size: large
D gene: TRBD1

CDR3 DNA: TGTGCCAGCAGTTTTCGCTGGGACAGTCAAGAGACCCAGTACTTC
CDR3 protein: CASSFRWDSQETQYF
V gene: TRBV27
J gene: TRBJ2-5
clone size: medium-sized
D gene: TRBD1

CDR3 DNA: TGTGCCACCAGCAGAGAACAGCCTTGGTACGAGCAGTACTTC
CDR3 protein: CATSREQPWYEQYF
V gene: TRBV15
J gene: TRBJ2-7
clone size: .
D gene: .

CDR3 DNA: TGTGCCAGCAGTTTAAGACGGGGGACAGTGGGGGAGCAGTACTTC
CDR3 protein: CASSLRRGTVGEQYF
V gene: TRBV28
J gene: TRBJ2-7
clone size: medium-sized
D gene: .

CDR3 DNA: TGTGCCAGCACTGGCAGGGTCTCCTACGAGCAGTACTTC
CDR3 protein: CASTGRVSYEQYF
V gene: TRBV6-1
J gene: TRBJ2-7
clone size: large
D gene: .

CDR3 DNA: TGTGCCTGGAGTGTTCCACCTAGGCGGGGTAGCACAGATACGCAGTATTTT
CDR3 protein: CAWSVPPRRGSTDTQYF
V gene: TRBV30
J gene: TRBJ2-3
clone size: .
D gene: .

CDR3 DNA: TGTGCCAGCAGCCAAGAGCTGTCACGGGACTCACCCCTCCACTTT
CDR3 protein: CASSQELSRDSPLHF
V gene: TRBV3-1
J gene: TRBJ1-6
clone size: medium-sized
D gene: .

CDR3 DNA: TGTGCCAGCAGTTTACGGGTGTTGATGGGGTCGGGTATGAACACTGAAGCTTTCTTT
CDR3 protein: CASSLRVLMGSGMNTEAFF
V gene: TRBV12-3/TRBV12-4
J gene: TRBJ1-1
clone size: many
D gene: .

CDR3 DNA: TGTGCCAGCAGAAACCCCCCGGGACAGGGGGGCACCGGGGAGCTGTTTTTT
CDR3 protein: CASRNPPGQGGTGELFF
V gene: TRBV6-6
J gene: TRBJ2-2
clone size: medium-sized
D gene: TRBD1

CDR3 DNA: TGTGCCAGCAGCTTAGGTAGCACACCTAACAATGAGCAGTTCTTC
CDR3 protein: CASSLGSTPNNEQFF
V gene: TRBV7-2
J gene: TRBJ2-1
clone size: large
D gene: .

CDR3 DNA: TGTGCCAGCAGCACGACAGGGAGTAATGCCCAGCATTTT
CDR3 protein: CASSTTGSNAQHF
V gene: TRBV7-2
J gene: TRBJ1-5
clone size: large
D gene: TRBD1

CDR3 DNA: TGTGCCAGCAGTGATAGGTACAGGGGGACCTACGAGCAGTACTTC
CDR3 protein: CASSDRYRGTYEQYF
V gene: TRBV6-1
J gene: TRBJ2-7
clone size: large
D gene: TRBD1